The 10 T cell receptor beta chains below all came from one sample that was sequenced in a study of T-cell reconstitution after alpha-beta-depleted transplantation in children. For TCRbeta, the library was prepared with unique molecular identifiers. TCRdb re-called the PCR reads with MiXCR, one entry per CDR3 protein. The sample lists some 120,000 distinct CDR3 sequences, about 9.9% occurring once. The specimen was PBMCs, mostly from graft donor cells, collected 180 days after TCRalphabeta/CD19-depleted stem cell transplant. Source of these receptors: a girl under three years old who had a stem cell transplant for combined immunodeficiency, so the T cells may come from the graft donor.

This chain connects TRBV27 to TRBJ2-1; D gene ambiguous. Per germline, CDR1 MNHEY and CDR2 SMNVEV (reference sequence). The CDR3 runs 13 residues. Trimming pared 7 bases from V and 1 base from J, leaving 8 bases between. The CDR3 spells CASTEGSYNEQFF. CDR3 DNA sequence: TGTGCCAGCACCGAAGGTTCCTACAATGAGCAGTTCTTC.

In this sample, this clonotype turned up many times. J is TRBJ1-6 and V is TRBV12-3 or TRBV12-4; D is uncertain. V dropped 4 bases and J dropped 11 bases, with 12 bases sitting between them. The CDR3 contains 13 residues. In DNA form, the CDR3 reads TGTGCCAGCAGTTATTTTACTAGGGCACCCCTCCACTTT. This gives the protein CASSYFTRAPLHF.

This clonotype has more than one count but fewer than ten. The chain employs TRBV5-6 and TRBJ1-1, with D possibly matching TRBD1 (5 bases). CDR3 length equals 15 residues. Trimming removed 0 bases at V and 8 bases at J, with 17 bases between. CDR1 is SGHDT, CDR2 YYEEEE, per germline. The DNA of the CDR3 is TGTGCCAGCAGCTTGGTGTTTGGGACGATTGCCGAAGCTTTCTTT. Encoded protein: CASSLVFGTIAEAFF.

The table lists this clonotype with a few counts. This chain links TRBV28 with TRBJ2-1, with D hard to call. V was clipped by 6 bases and J by 12 bases, with 15 bases between them. Germline-derived CDR1 and CDR2 are MDHEN and SYDVKM. The CDR3 covers 12 residues. The CDR3 DNA reads as TGTGCCAGCAGCCCCTTTCCTAAGGGGCAGTTCTTC. It specifies CASSPFPKGQFF.

This clonotype was seen only a few times. V is TRBV28 and J is TRBJ2-7; D might be TRBD2 (7 bases). V lost 8 bases and J lost 4, with 18 bases in between. The CDR3 consists of 14 residues. Germline V gives CDR1 MDHEN, CDR2 SYDVKM. The CDR3 sequence is CASHKGRDKYEQYF. The CDR3, as DNA: TGTGCCAGCCACAAAGGGAGGGACAAGTACGAGCAGTACTTC.

This clonotype was counted between two and nine times. V is TRBV12-3 or TRBV12-4 and J is TRBJ2-1, with 9 bases fitting TRBD2. The CDR3 has 18 amino acids. V shed 1 base, J shed 4 bases, and the junction held 11 bases outside the gene matches. CDR3 amino acids: CASSLVSGAGGGYNEQFF. CDR3 coding DNA: TGTGCCAGCAGTTTAGTATCGGGAGCGGGGGGCGGTTACAATGAGCAGTTCTTC.

This clonotype turned up a few times. This chain joins TRBV29-1 and TRBJ2-3, with D perhaps matching TRBD2 (5 bases). Germline V gene lookup returns CDR1 SQVTM and CDR2 ANQGSEA. The V gene lost 3 bases and the J gene lost 5 bases, with 12 bases spanning the gap. This CDR3 contains 13 residues. The CDR3 loop reads CSVEDSVKDTQYF. As DNA, the CDR3 is TGCAGCGTTGAGGACTCTGTGAAAGATACGCAGTATTTT.

This clonotype was counted only a few times. The genes are TRBV14 and TRBJ2-2, with 7 bases matching TRBD1. Germline V gives CDR1 SGHDN, CDR2 FVKESK. There are 16 residues in the CDR3. V gave up 4 bases and J gave up 1 base; unmatched junction bases: 6. The CDR3 DNA follows: TGTGCCAGCAGCCGCGTGGACAGGCAGAACACCGGGGAGCTGTTTTTT. Amino acids: CASSRVDRQNTGELFF.

As for this clonotype: A much larger clone differs by one base, so this may be a read error. The V call is TRBV7-2, the J call TRBJ2-7; D is undetermined. Trimming shortened V by 3 bases and J by 6 bases, and 15 bases separated the two germline ends. From germline, CDR1 is SGHTA and CDR2 FQGNSA. This CDR3 has 14 residues. As DNA, the CDR3 is TGTGCCAGCAGCTTGGGTCGTTGCATTGGCGAGCAGTACTTC. As protein: CASSLGRCIGEQYF.

This clonotype was recorded a few times. The gene calls are TRBV7-2 and TRBJ2-7; 10 bases line up with TRBD2. Unmatched junction bases numbered 6, after V lost 4 bases and J lost 0 bases. The CDR3 is made up of 16 amino acids. The germline CDR1 and CDR2 sequences are SGHTA and FQGNSA. CDR3 nucleotides: TGTGCCAGCAGCTCCTCGAGGACTAGCGGCTCCTACGAGCAGTACTTC. Protein: CASSSSRTSGSYEQYF.